This T cell receptor (beta chain) was sequenced in a study of regulatory T cells in long-lasting Graves disease (dated by TCRdb to the early 2020s). Notes on the research overall: Antithyroid drugs had been taken for less than 3 months by newly diagnosed Graves' disease patients. This study used TCR sequencing and RNA sequencing of peripheral blood to compare persistent Graves' disease patients against newly diagnosed Graves' disease patients. A total of around 33 samples were covered by TCR sequencing, comprising 13 persistent and some 20 newly diagnosed Graves' disease patients. The study was conducted in China and was registered as a clinical trial.

Library creation used multiplex PCR. The run used an Illumina HiSeq 4000. To build TCR beta libraries, CDR3 regions were amplified by Arm-PCR using iRepertoire HTBI primers. Before sequencing, the PCR products underwent gel purification. On the study's bioinformatics: A total of roughly 67 TRBV and about 13 TRBJ segments were identified across samples and were used for gene usage analysis of CDR3 amino acid clonotypes. COPE and FqMerger were used to merge filtered high-quality paired reads into contigs. BLAST was used to align contigs to IMGT TRBV, TRBD and TRBJ reference genes, with CDR3 defined following IMGT. Clonotypes above 0.1% frequency were classified as highly expanded clones. Repertoire diversity was measured by Shannon entropy, and V-J evenness by the Gini coefficient. A clonotype found in more than one individual was treated as public. TCRdb itself trimmed the public reads at Q25 with fastp, ran MiXCR and retained productive beta chains. Each record represents a unique CDR3 protein, reported with the most common genes and DNA among its rows. For this entry, the V and J calls and clone size follow TCRdb and not the study's own pipeline. Here the sample has 200,000 to 250,000 distinct CDR3 sequences; 20% to 25% occur a single time. The ten largest clones capture about 15% of the sample.

The CDR3 holds 15 amino acids from the cysteine to the phenylalanine. CDR3 DNA is the only sequence kept; it has 45 bases, read in frame from the first base. CDR1 DFQATT and CDR2 SNEGSKA were looked up in the germline V gene (reference sequence). Trimming removed 0 bases from V and 5 bases from J, leaving 16 bases between the germline ends. The sample holds many counts of this clonotype. Its antigen has not been determined. No much larger clone exists at a distance of one base, and base qualities are not known. What this sample's time point label stands for: newly diagnosed GD, antithyroid drugs for less than 3 months. RNA was extracted from PBMCs in TRIzol for both TCR sequencing and RNA sequencing. Graves' disease was diagnosed according to American Thyroid Association guidelines. Patients for the study were recruited at an endocrinology department in Xi'an, China. Each patient gave approximately 9.7 milliliters of peripheral blood, collected in an EDTA anticoagulant tube. Ficoll Paque Plus density gradient separation was used to isolate PBMCs, and no additional T cell sorting was done. RNA quality was checked with an Agilent 2100 Bioanalyzer and agarose gel, and concentration with a NanoDrop 2000.

The paper's findings and limits, for the study overall: As a limitation, the authors acknowledged that the small sample size may reduce accuracy. Compared with newly diagnosed patients, patients with persistent Graves' disease had lower TCR Shannon entropy and fewer highly expanded clones, which suggests clonal expansion. More public clonotypes were shared among persistent patients (about 2,800) than among newly diagnosed patients (roughly 1,000). Sequencing and analysis were limited to the TCR beta chain. Persistent disease showed preferential use of TRBV28, TRBJ1-2 and TRBJ2-5, whereas newly diagnosed disease favored TRBV20-1 and TRBJ2-1. Peripheral blood alone was examined, since thyroid tissue, which constituted the primary lesion, could not be accessed.

This sequence originates from a female donor with Graves disease. This specimen consisted of peripheral blood mononuclear cells (PBMCs), obtained at new diagnosis, from a patient treated with antithyroid drugs. Recombination connected TRBV20-1 to TRBJ2-5, with the D gene not confidently named. The DNA is TGCAGTGCTAGAGACCCGCGGCGAGGCCGGGAGACCCAGTACTTC. Its translation reads: CSARDPRRGRETQYF.